This paragraph reports one TCR beta chain. Its binding antigen is unknown. No much larger clone exists at a distance of one base, and base qualities are not known. At the DNA level, this CDR3 is encoded by other sequences in the same sample as well. The sample is drawn from a study of T cell clones after liver transplantation (dated by TCRdb to about 2019). About the investigation overall: The samples were obtained from ITN030ST, a randomized trial that attempted immunosuppression withdrawal within 2 years after liver transplantation. Three of the eight recipients were HCV-positive; the others were transplanted for non-autoimmune, non-viral indications. Donor-reactive T cell clones were identified using TCRbeta sequencing after a pre-transplant mixed lymphocyte reaction and were then followed in post-transplant blood. The study cohort included 8 liver transplant recipients, of whom 3 were classified as tolerant and 5 as non-tolerant. Blood samples were collected pre-transplant, then pre-randomization ahead of withdrawal, and finally post-randomization once withdrawal had either been completed or failed. Tolerance was defined as complete withdrawal of immunosuppression for at least one year without a rise in liver enzymes beyond twice the upper limit of normal. Until randomization at 12-24 months post-transplant, subjects were given standard immunosuppression, with no induction therapy. Third party-reactive TCRbeta sequences from pre-transplant MLRs were also identified as an antigen-independent comparator for donor-reactive sequences.

CDR1 and CDR2 are drawn from the germline V gene: SGDLS, YYNGEE. V drops 4 bases and J drops 2 bases, leaving 9 bases in between. The CDR3 measures 13 amino acids from cysteine to phenylalanine. The entry retains the CDR3 DNA only, 39 bases that are in frame from base 1. Broad study findings and their caveats: After accounting for repertoire turnover, donor-reactive detection was significantly reduced in 7 of 8 subjects for CD4 and 8 of 8 for CD8. Without allograft tissue specimens, donor-reactive T cells may have migrated into the graft rather than being deleted. Low numbers of available donor cells limited the measurable donor-reactive repertoire in a couple of subjects. In 5 of 8 subjects, circulating donor-reactive CD4 TCRbeta sequences decreased significantly after transplant, regardless of tolerance or HCV status. Donor-reactive sequences decreased more than third party-reactive sequences, which suggests partial antigen-specific deletion that was not related to withdrawal success. The conclusions were considered preliminary, being limited by small, heterogeneous patient numbers and non-standardized post-transplant time points.

High-throughput TCRbeta CDR3 sequencing of frozen genomic DNA was performed by immunoSEQ, including PCR amplification, mapping, bias correction and internal controls. Concerning the study's data processing: Productive rearrangements were kept, and unique TCRbeta sequences were defined by CDR3 nucleotide sequence plus V and J gene. For a sequence to be called donor-reactive, it needed a frequency of at least 0.01% and at least 5-fold expansion in CFSE-low cells compared with unstimulated pre-transplant cells. Per-subject minimum frequency thresholds, based on the lowest-template unstimulated sample, ensured at least 90% detection power. Repertoire turnover was measured by Jensen-Shannon divergence between the top 1000 TCRbeta sequences post- and pre-transplant. Changes in detection of donor-reactive sequences were assessed with two-sided Fisher's exact tests. The table was pulled from immuneACCESS by TCRdb, which kept in-frame rearrangements only. Such tables lose some clones; where checked, under half of the loss comes from unresolved V genes, and the rest has no known cause. V, J and clone size were drawn from that table, and D and trimming were deduced from the DNA. The sample profile shows roughly 67,000 clones; 80% to 95% of them were found once. Of the sample, approximately 0.96% falls within the top ten clones.

Thawed unstimulated PBMCs were stained for CD3, CD4 and CD8 and FACS-sorted into CD3+CD4+ and CD3+CD8+ populations. All 8 studied subjects were randomized to immunosuppression withdrawal. The Qiagen DNeasy Blood and Tissue Kit was used for genomic DNA isolation. This sequence was found in a human patient who received a liver transplant. After a transplant, certain T cells may trace back to the graft donor. In this chain, TRBV9 is recombined with TRBJ1-2, with the D gene call left open. This sample comprised CD4+ T cells from blood, obtained about 27 months after liver transplant. This receptor has the CDR3 CASSPDRNYGYTF. The nucleotide sequence reads as follows: TGTGCCAGCAGCCCAGACCGGAACTATGGCTACACCTTC.